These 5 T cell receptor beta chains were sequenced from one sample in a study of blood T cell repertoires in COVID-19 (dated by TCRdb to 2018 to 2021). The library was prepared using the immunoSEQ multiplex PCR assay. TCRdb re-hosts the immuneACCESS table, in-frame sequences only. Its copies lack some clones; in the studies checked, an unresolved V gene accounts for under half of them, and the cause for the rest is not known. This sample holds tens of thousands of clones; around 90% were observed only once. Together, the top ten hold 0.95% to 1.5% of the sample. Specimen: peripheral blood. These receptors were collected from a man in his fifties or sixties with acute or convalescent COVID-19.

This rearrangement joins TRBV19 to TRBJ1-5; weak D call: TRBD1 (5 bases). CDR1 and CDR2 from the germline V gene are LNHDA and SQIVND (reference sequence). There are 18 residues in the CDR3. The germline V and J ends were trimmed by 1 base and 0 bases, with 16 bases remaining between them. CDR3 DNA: TGTGCCAGTAGTATAGGTTGGGGGGAGTATAGTAGCAATCAGCCCCAGCATTTT. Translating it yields CASSIGWGEYSSNQPQHF.

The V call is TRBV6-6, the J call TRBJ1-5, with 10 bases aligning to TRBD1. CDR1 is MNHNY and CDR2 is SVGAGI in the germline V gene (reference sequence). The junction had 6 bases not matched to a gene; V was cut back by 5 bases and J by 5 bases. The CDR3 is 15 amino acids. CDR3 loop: CASSRQGARYQPQHF. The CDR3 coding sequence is TGTGCCAGCAGTAGACAGGGGGCGCGGTATCAGCCCCAGCATTTT.

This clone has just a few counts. The CDR3 DNA sequence: TGTGCCACCAGTGATTCCGGGACTACATACGAGCAGTACTTC. This codes for CATSDSGTTYEQYF. The chain combines TRBV24-1 with TRBJ2-7; TRBD2 aligns across 7 bases. This CDR3 contains 14 residues. The J segment lost 4 bases and the V segment lost 2 bases, leaving 4 bases of the junction unmatched. Germline CDR1 is KGHDR and CDR2 is SFDVKD.

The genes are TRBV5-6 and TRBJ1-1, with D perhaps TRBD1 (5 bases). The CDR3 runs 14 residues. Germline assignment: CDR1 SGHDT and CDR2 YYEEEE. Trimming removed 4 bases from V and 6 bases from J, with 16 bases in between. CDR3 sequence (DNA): TGTGCCAGCAGCCCTCCGGGGGTACGGGCTGAAGCTTTCTTT. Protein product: CASSPPGVRAEAFF.

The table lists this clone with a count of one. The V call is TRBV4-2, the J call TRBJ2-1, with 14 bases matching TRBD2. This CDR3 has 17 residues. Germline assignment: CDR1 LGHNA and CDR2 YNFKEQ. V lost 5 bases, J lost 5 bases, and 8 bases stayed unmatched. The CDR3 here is CASSVRTSGGSDNEQFF. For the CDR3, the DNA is TGTGCCAGCAGCGTCCGGACTAGCGGGGGGTCCGACAATGAGCAGTTCTTC.